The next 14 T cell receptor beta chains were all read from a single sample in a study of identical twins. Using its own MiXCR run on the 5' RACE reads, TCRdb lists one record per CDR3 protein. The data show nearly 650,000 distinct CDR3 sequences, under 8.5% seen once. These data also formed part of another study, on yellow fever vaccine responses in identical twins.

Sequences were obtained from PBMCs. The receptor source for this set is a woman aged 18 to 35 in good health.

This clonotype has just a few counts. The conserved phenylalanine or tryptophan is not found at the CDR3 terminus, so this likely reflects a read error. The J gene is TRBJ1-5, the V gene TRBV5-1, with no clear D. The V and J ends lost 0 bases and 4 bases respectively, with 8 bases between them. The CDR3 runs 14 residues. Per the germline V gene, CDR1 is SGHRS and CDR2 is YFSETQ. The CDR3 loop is CASSLAGPNQPQHC. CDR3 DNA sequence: TGCGCCAGCAGCTTGGCCGGTCCTAATCAGCCCCAGCATTGT.

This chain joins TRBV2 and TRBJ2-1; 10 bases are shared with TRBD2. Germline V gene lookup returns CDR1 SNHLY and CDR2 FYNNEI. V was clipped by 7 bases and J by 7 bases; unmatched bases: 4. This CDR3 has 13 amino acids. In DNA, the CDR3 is TGTGCCAGCACTAGCGGGAGTATAAATGAGCAGTTCTTC. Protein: CASTSGSINEQFF.

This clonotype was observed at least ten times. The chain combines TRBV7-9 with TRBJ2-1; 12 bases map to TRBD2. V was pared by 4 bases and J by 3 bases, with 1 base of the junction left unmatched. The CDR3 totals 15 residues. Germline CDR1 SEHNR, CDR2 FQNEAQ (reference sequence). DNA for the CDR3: TGTGCCAGCAGCTGGACTAGCGGGGTCTACAATGAGCAGTTCTTC. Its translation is CASSWTSGVYNEQFF.

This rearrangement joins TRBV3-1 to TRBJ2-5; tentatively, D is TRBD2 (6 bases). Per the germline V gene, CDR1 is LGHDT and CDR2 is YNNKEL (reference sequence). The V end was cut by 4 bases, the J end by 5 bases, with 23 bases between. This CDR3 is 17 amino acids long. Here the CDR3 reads CASSLRSGWGGAETQYF. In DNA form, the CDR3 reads TGTGCCAGCAGCCTAAGGTCGGGCTGGGGAGGTGCGGAGACCCAGTACTTC.

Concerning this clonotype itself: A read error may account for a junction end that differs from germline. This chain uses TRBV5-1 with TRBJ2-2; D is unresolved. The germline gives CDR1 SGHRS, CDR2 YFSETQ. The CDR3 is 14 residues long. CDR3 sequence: CASSLTTNAGELFF. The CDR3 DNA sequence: TGCGCCAGCAGCTTGACCACGAACGCCGGGGAGCTGTTTTTT.

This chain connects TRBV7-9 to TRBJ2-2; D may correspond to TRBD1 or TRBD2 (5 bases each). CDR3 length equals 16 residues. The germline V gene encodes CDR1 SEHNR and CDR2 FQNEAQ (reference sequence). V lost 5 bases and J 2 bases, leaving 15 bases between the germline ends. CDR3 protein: CASSLTGTFNTGELFF. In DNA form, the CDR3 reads TGTGCCAGCAGCCTAACCGGGACCTTTAACACCGGGGAGCTGTTTTTT.

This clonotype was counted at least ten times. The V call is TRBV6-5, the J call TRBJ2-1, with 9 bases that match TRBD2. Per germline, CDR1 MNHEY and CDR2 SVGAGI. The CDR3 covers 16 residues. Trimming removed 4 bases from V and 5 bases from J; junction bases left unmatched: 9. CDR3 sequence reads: CASSSVAGGPDNEQFF. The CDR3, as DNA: TGTGCCAGCAGTTCTGTCGCGGGAGGGCCCGACAATGAGCAGTTCTTC.

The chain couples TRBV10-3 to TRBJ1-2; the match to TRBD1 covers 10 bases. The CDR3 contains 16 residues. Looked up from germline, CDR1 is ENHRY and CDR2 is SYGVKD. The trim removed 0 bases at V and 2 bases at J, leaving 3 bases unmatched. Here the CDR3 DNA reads TGTGCCATCAGTGAGTCGGCGGGACAGGGGAACTATGGCTACACCTTC. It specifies CAISESAGQGNYGYTF.

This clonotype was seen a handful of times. CDR3 residues: CASSLGVLAGGQETQYF. Here the CDR3 DNA reads TGCGCCAGCAGCTTGGGGGTACTAGCGGGAGGCCAAGAGACCCAGTACTTC. This chain connects TRBV5-1 to TRBJ2-5; 12 bases are shared with TRBD2. Germline values: CDR1 SGHRS, CDR2 YFSETQ. The CDR3 is made up of 17 amino acids. V lost 0 bases to trimming and J lost 1 base; unmatched junction nucleotides: 4.

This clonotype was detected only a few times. CDR3 in amino acids: CASSEKGDQAAFYEQYF. Here the CDR3 DNA reads TGTGCCAGCAGTGAAAAGGGGGATCAGGCCGCCTTTTACGAGCAGTACTTC. The V gene is TRBV6-1, the J gene TRBJ2-7, with a tentative D call TRBD1 (6 bases). V was clipped by 2 bases and J by 4 bases, with 21 bases between them. The germline gives CDR1 MNHNS, CDR2 SASEGT. The CDR3 length is 17 residues.

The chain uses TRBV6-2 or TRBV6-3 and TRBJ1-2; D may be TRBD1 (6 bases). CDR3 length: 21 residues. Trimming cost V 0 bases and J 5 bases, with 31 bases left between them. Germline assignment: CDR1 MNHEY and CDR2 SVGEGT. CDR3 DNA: TGTGCCAGCAGTTACTCGAGTTCGGGGGCTCTGGCACGTCGTCCTCTTTATGGCTACACCTTC. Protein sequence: CASSYSSSGALARRPLYGYTF.

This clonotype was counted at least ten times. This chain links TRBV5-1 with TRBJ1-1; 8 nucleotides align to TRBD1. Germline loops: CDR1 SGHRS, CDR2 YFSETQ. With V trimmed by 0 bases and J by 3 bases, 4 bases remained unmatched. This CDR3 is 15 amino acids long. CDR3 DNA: TGCGCCAGCAGCTTGGCCGGACAGGGATACACTGAAGCTTTCTTT. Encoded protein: CASSLAGQGYTEAFF.

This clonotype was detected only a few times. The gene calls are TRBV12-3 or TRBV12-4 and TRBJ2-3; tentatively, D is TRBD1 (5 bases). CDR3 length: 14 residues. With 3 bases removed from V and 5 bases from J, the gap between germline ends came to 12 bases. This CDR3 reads CASSFQGYGDTQYF. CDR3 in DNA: TGTGCCAGCAGTTTCCAGGGTTATGGAGATACGCAGTATTTT.

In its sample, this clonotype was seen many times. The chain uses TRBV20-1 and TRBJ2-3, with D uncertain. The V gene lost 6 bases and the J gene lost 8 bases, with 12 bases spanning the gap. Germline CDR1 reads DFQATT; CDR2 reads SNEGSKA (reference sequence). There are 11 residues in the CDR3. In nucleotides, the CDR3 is TGCAGTGCCGCCCCCGAGTTTACGCAGTATTTT. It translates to CSAAPEFTQYF.